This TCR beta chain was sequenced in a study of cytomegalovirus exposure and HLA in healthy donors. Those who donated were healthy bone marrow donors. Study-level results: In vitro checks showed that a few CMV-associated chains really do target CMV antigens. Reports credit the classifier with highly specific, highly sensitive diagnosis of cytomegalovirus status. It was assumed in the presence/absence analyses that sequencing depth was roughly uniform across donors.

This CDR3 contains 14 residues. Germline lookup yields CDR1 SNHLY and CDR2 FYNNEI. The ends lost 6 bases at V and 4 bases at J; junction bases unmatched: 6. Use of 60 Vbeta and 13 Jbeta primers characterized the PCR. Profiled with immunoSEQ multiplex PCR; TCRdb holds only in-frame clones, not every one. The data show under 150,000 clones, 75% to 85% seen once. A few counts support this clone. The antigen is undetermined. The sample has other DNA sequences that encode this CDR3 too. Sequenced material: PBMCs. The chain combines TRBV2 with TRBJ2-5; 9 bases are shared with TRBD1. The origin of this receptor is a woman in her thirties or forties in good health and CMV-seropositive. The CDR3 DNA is TGTGCCAGCAGAGGGAGGACAGGGGTAGAGACCCAGTACTTC. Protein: CASRGRTGVETQYF. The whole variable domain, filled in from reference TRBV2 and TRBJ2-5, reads EPEVTQTPSHQVTQMGQEVILRCVPISNHLYFYWYRQILGQKVEFLVSFYNNEISEKSEIFDDQFSVERPDGSNFTLKIRSTKLEDSAMYFCASRGRTGVETQYFGPGTRLLVL.